This is a list of T cell receptor beta chains from one sample in a study of blood T cells in healthy people across ages. TCRdb reprocessed the 5' RACE reads via MiXCR and lists one record per CDR3 protein. The table includes 1.5 million to 2 million distinct CDR3 sequences, roughly 50% detected once. Sequencing used blood. Receptor source: a woman aged 40 to 55 in good health. Each CDR3 is given with its conserved first and last residue. A D gene is named only where the DNA matches it firmly. Not every row has a clone size; where given, it reads once, few, many or a size class.

TRBJ2-5 TRBV3-1 - - CASSQAVVSEETQYF TGTGCCAGCAGCCAAGCAGTTGTTTCAGAGGAGACCCAGTACTTC
TRBJ1-5 TRBV18 - - CASSQTPESLVHF TGTGCCAGCTCACAAACACCTGAGTCGTTAGTGCATTTT
TRBJ2-3 TRBV9 - - CASSVGPPGTQYF TGTGCCAGCAGCGTAGGTCCCCCAGGTACGCAGTATTTT
TRBJ2-4 TRBV20-1 few - CSARDRVKNIQYF TGCAGTGCTAGAGACAGGGTCAAAAACATTCAGTACTTC
TRBJ2-4 TRBV10-1 few - CASSSGLGNIQYF TGCGCCAGCAGCTCAGGCCTAGGAAACATTCAGTACTTC
TRBJ2-3 TRBV20-1 few - CSARGRRVRGDTQYF TGCAGTGCTAGAGGTCGACGCGTACGTGGAGATACGCAGTATTTT
TRBJ2-5 TRBV9 - TRBD2 CASSQIAGGPQETQYF TGTGCCAGCAGCCAAATAGCGGGGGGACCCCAAGAGACCCAGTACTTC
TRBJ2-6 TRBV27 - - CASSLSTGDLSGANVLTF TGTGCCAGCAGTTTGTCGACAGGAGATCTGTCTGGGGCCAACGTCCTGACTTTC
TRBJ2-7 TRBV3-1 - TRBD1 CASSHIRTGSYEQYF TGTGCCAGCAGCCACATCCGGACAGGCTCCTACGAGCAGTACTTC
TRBJ2-5 TRBV3-1 - - CASSQVREGGETQYF TGTGCCAGCAGCCAAGTGAGGGAGGGGGGAGAGACCCAGTACTTC
TRBJ2-5 TRBV5-1 few - CASSLAAEGEKTQYF TGCGCCAGCAGCTTGGCCGCAGAGGGGGAGAAGACCCAGTACTTC
TRBJ2-3 TRBV4-2 - TRBD2 CASSQEGSGGSTDTQYF TGTGCCAGCAGCCAAGAGGGAAGCGGGGGCTCCACAGATACGCAGTATTTT
TRBJ1-1 TRBV7-9 - - CASSLVPGTSEAFF TGTGCCAGCAGCTTAGTTCCAGGGACCTCTGAAGCTTTCTTT
TRBJ2-3 TRBV15 - TRBD2 CATNKQRGASTDTQYF TGTGCCACCAACAAACAGCGGGGGGCTAGCACAGATACGCAGTATTTT
TRBJ2-1 TRBV15 - - CATSSDGGQSVYNEQFF TGTGCCACCAGCAGTGACGGGGGGCAAAGCGTCTACAATGAGCAGTTCTTC
TRBJ2-7 TRBV7-6 few TRBD1 CASSLADRGVYEQYF TGTGCCAGCAGCTTAGCCGACAGGGGGGTTTACGAGCAGTACTTC
TRBJ2-1 TRBV20-1 - - CSTDAGPHGKRSYNEQFF TGCAGTACAGATGCCGGGCCCCACGGGAAGCGCTCCTACAATGAGCAGTTCTTC
TRBJ2-3 TRBV9 - - CASSVGDTHYF TGTGCCAGCAGCGTGGGGGATACGCATTATTTT
TRBJ2-1 TRBV7-9 - - CVSSSLRDVSYNEQFF TGTGTCAGCAGCTCCCTGCGGGACGTTTCCTACAATGAGCAGTTCTTC
TRBJ2-7 TRBV9 - - CASSVGHSEQYF TGTGCCAGCAGCGTAGGGCACAGCGAGCAGTACTTC
TRBJ2-3 TRBV5-1 few TRBD1 CASRQTGLTDTQYF TGCGCCAGCAGGCAGACAGGGCTAACAGATACGCAGTATTTT
TRBJ2-7 TRBV12-3/TRBV12-4 few - CASSRSDYEQYF TGTGCCAGCAGTCGATCGGACTACGAGCAGTACTTC
TRBJ2-1 TRBV19 once - CASSIPDRGRRDEQFF TGTGCCAGTAGTATCCCGGACAGAGGGAGGAGGGATGAGCAGTTCTTC
TRBJ1-2 TRBV27 - - CASAKGSVNYGYTF TGTGCCAGCGCTAAGGGGTCGGTCAACTATGGCTACACCTTC
TRBJ2-3 TRBV4-2 - - CASSQEVGGSLTDTQYF TGTGCCAGCAGCCAAGAAGTGGGAGGTTCCCTCACAGATACGCAGTATTTT
TRBJ2-3 TRBV7-9 - - CASSPVLAGNTDTQYF TGTGCCAGCAGCCCCGTGTTAGCCGGGAACACAGATACGCAGTATTTT
TRBJ1-2 TRBV6-2/TRBV6-3 - - CASRSGTAGYTF TGTGCCAGCAGGTCTGGGACGGCCGGCTACACCTTC
TRBJ1-5 TRBV5-5 - - CASSLDPQVRNQPQHF TGTGCCAGCAGCTTGGACCCACAGGTGAGGAATCAGCCCCAGCATTTT
TRBJ2-5 TRBV29-1 once TRBD1 CSVVRTGAGQYF TGCAGCGTTGTGCGGACAGGGGCAGGGCAGTACTTC